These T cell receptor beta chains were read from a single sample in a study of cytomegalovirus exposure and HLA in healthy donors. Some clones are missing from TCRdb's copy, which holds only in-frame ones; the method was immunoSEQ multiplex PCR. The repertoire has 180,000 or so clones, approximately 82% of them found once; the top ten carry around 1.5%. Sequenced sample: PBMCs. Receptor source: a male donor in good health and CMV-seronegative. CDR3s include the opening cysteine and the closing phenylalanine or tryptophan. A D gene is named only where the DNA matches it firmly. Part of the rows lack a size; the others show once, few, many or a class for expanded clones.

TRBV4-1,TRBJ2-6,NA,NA,TGCGCCAGCACAGGGGGGCCTCCCTCTGGGGCCAACGTCCTGACTTTC,CASTGGPPSGANVLTF
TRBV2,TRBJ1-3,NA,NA,TGTGCCAGCGGTCGGGGCTCTGGAAACACCATATATTTT,CASGRGSGNTIYF
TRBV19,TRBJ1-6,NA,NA,TGTGCCAGTAGATGGGGGACTGGGAATTCACCCCTCCACTTT,CASRWGTGNSPLHF
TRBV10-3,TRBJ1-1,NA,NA,TGTGCCATCAGTGAGTCGCGATCGACTGAAGCTTTCTTT,CAISESRSTEAFF
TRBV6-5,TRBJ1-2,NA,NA,TGTGCCAGCAGTGACACCGATTTGTATGGCTACACCTTC,CASSDTDLYGYTF
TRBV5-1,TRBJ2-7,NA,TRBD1,TGCGCCAGCAGCTTAACAGGGGAAGGTGGATACGAGCAGTACTTC,CASSLTGEGGYEQYF
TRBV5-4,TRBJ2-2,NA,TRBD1,TGTGCCAGCAGCCTCAAGGACAGGATGAACACCGGGGAGCTGTTTTTT,CASSLKDRMNTGELFF
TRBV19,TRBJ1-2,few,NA,TGTGCCAGTATGAGGCAGAACTATGGCTACACCTTC,CASMRQNYGYTF
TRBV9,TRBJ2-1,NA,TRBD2,TGTGCCAGCAGCCCTCATGAAGCGGGGTCCTACAATGAGCAGTTCTTC,CASSPHEAGSYNEQFF
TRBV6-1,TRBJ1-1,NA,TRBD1,TGTGCCAGCAGGTATACCGGGACAGGGGCTTTCTTT,CASRYTGTGAFF
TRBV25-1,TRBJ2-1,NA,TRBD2,TGTGCCAGCAGTGTGCTAGCGGGGGGTGGGAATGAGCAGTTCTTC,CASSVLAGGGNEQFF
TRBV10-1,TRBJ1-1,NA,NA,TGCGCCAGCAGGCAGGGTCCCGATGAAGCTTTCTTT,CASRQGPDEAFF
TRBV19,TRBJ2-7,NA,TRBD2,TGTGCCAGTAGCATAGCGGGAGGGGGCTACGAGCAGTACTTC,CASSIAGGGYEQYF
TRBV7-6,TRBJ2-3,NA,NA,TGTGCCAGCAGCTCAGGACTCACTGCTACGCAGTATTTT,CASSSGLTATQYF
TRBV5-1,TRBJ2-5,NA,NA,TGCGCCAGAGCCTTGCGCCGGGGGGCCTGTGAGACCCAGTACTTC,CARALRRGACETQYF
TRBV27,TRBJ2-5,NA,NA,TGTGCCAGCAGTTTGGTCACACCTCAAGAGACCCAGTACTTC,CASSLVTPQETQYF
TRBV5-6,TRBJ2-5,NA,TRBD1,TGTGCCAGCACCGGGACAGCTGGCGAGACCCAGTACTTC,CASTGTAGETQYF
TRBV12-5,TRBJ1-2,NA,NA,TGTGCTAGTGGTTTAACGGAGGACTATGGCTACACCTTC,CASGLTEDYGYTF
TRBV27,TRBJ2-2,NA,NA,TGTGCCAGCAGTTGGAGACCTTACTGGGAGCTGTTTTTT,CASSWRPYWELFF
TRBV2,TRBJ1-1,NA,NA,TGTGCCAGCAGTCGCACAGGGAACACTGAAGCTTTCTTT,CASSRTGNTEAFF
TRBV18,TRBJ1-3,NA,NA,TGTGCCAGCTCACCGTCGGGGGGACCTGGAAACACCATATATTTT,CASSPSGGPGNTIYF
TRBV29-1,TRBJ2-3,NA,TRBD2,TGCAGCGTTGATCGGACTAGCTGGAATACGCAGTATTTT,CSVDRTSWNTQYF
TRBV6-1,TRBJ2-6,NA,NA,TGTGCCAGCGAAGGAGCTGGGGCCAACGTCCTGACTTTC,CASEGAGANVLTF
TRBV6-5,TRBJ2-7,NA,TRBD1,TGTGCCAGCAGTCCGGGACAGGTGGGCTACGAGCAGTACTTC,CASSPGQVGYEQYF
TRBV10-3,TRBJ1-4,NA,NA,TGTGCCATCAGTGAGGACAGGGAAAAACTGTTTTTT,CAISEDREKLFF
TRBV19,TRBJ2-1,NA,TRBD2,TGTGCCAGTAGCCCAGCGGGAGTGGGAAATGAGCAGTTCTTC,CASSPAGVGNEQFF
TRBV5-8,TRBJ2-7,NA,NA,TGTGCCAGCAGCTTGGTTGGTCACAGGGACTACGAGCAGTACTTC,CASSLVGHRDYEQYF
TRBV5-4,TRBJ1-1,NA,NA,TGTGCCAGCAGCTTTTCAGGGGACACTGAAGCTTTCTTT,CASSFSGDTEAFF
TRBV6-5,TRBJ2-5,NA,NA,TGTGCCAGCATGGGAGGAGAGACCCAGTACTTC,CASMGGETQYF
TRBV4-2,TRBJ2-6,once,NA,TGTGCCAGCACCCCGGAGGGATTCGGGAGTGGGGCCAACGTCCTGACTTTC,CASTPEGFGSGANVLTF
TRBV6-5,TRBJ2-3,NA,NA,TGTGCCAGCAGGGACTACAGCACAGATACGCAGTATTTT,CASRDYSTDTQYF
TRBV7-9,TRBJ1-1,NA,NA,TGTGCCAGCAGCTTCAGGCAGGGCGCTGAAGCTTTCTTT,CASSFRQGAEAFF
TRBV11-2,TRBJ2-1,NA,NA,TGTGCCAGCAGCATTTCGGACAGCTACAATGAGCAGTTCTTC,CASSISDSYNEQFF
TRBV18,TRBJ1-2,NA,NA,TGTGCCAGCTCATCCGGGACTCCGGGGTCCTATGGCTACACCTTC,CASSSGTPGSYGYTF
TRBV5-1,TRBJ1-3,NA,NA,TGCGCCAGCAGCTTGGGAGGGACACCGTCTGGAAACACCATATATTTT,CASSLGGTPSGNTIYF
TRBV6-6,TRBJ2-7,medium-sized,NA,TGTGCCAGCAGCCGGGACTCAGGGCCTAACGAGCAGTACTTC,CASSRDSGPNEQYF
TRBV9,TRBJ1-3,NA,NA,TGTGCCAGCAGCGTAGCCCACTCTGGAAACACCATATATTTT,CASSVAHSGNTIYF
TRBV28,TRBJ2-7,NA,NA,TGTGCCAGCCCGCCCCGACAACAGGACTCCTACGAGCAGTACTTC,CASPPRQQDSYEQYF
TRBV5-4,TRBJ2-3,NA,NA,TGTGCCAGCAGCTTCCCTGAACAGGGTGTGACAGATACGCAGTATTTT,CASSFPEQGVTDTQYF
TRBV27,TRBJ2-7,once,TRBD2,TGTGCCAGCAGTTACACTAGCGGAATACCCTACGAGCAGTACTTC,CASSYTSGIPYEQYF
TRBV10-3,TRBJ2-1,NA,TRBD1,TGTGCCATCAGTGGGACAGGGGACAACAATGAGCAGTTCTTC,CAISGTGDNNEQFF
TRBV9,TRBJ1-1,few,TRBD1,TGTGCCAGCAGCCCGCAGGGGGAGAGGGCTGAAGCTTTCTTT,CASSPQGERAEAFF
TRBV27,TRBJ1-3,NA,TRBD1,TGTGCCAGCAAACCTGACACAGGGGGCAGAAACACCATATATTTT,CASKPDTGGRNTIYF
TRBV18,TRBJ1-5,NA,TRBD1,TGTGCCAGCTCACCCGGACAGGGGGCGGGTCAGCCCCAGCATTTT,CASSPGQGAGQPQHF
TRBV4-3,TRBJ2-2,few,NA,TGCGCCAGCAGCCAAGTAGGGGCGAACACCGGGGAGCTGTTTTTT,CASSQVGANTGELFF
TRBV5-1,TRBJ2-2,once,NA,TGCGCCAGCCGGCAAAGGCTATCACAGGGATACGGGGAGCTGTTTTTT,CASRQRLSQGYGELFF
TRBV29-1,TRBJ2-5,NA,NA,TGCAGCGTTGCGGAGCGGCCTCAGACAATAGGAAGAAGAGAGACCCAGTACTTC,CSVAERPQTIGRRETQYF
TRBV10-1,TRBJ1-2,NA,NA,TGCGCCAGCAGCACTATTACAGGTCCCAGCGAAAGCTACACCTTC,CASSTITGPSESYTF
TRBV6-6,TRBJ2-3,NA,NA,TGTGCCATCCGGGACACAGATGATACGCAGTATTTT,CAIRDTDDTQYF
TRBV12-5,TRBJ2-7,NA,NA,TGTGCTAGTGGTCTCATGTTAGCCTCCTACGAGCAGTACTTC,CASGLMLASYEQYF
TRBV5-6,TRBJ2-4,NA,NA,TGTGCCAGCAGCTCTTCCCTACAGGGAACCAAAAACATTCAGTACTTC,CASSSSLQGTKNIQYF